Listed below are T cell receptor beta chains from one sample, sequenced in a study of blood T cell repertoires in COVID-19. Some clones are missing from TCRdb's copy, which holds only in-frame ones; the method was immunoSEQ multiplex PCR. This sample has about 69,000 clones, with over 75% found just once. Sequencing was done on a sample of peripheral blood. These receptors came from a man older than 75 with acute or convalescent COVID-19. CDR3s include the opening cysteine and the closing phenylalanine or tryptophan. The order of the fields is CDR3 DNA, CDR3 protein, D gene, V gene, clone size, CDR3 length, J gene. The D gene is left open where the match is weak. Clone size, where shown, is once, few, many, or a class for clones that have expanded.

CDR3nt: TGTGCCAGCAGCTCGGACAGGGGAAACACTAGGAGGTTGGAGACCCAGTACTTC
CDR3aa: CASSSDRGNTRRLETQYF
d_gene: TRBD1
v_gene: TRBV13
abundance: -
len: 18
j_gene: TRBJ2-5

CDR3nt: TGTGCCAGCAGTCACCTTACAGGGGGCTCAGGCACAGATACGCAGTATTTT
CDR3aa: CASSHLTGGSGTDTQYF
d_gene: TRBD1
v_gene: TRBV27
abundance: -
len: 17
j_gene: TRBJ2-3

CDR3nt: TGTGCCAGCAGCGTAGGGACAGCTTCTTCTGGAAACACCATATATTTT
CDR3aa: CASSVGTASSGNTIYF
d_gene: -
v_gene: TRBV9
abundance: few
len: 16
j_gene: TRBJ1-3

CDR3nt: TGTGCCACCAGCAGAGATAGGGGACTAGCGACTTACGAGCAGTACTTC
CDR3aa: CATSRDRGLATYEQYF
d_gene: TRBD2
v_gene: TRBV15
abundance: -
len: 16
j_gene: TRBJ2-7

CDR3nt: TGTGCCAGCAGTACACACAGGGGCACAGAGACCCAGTACTTC
CDR3aa: CASSTHRGTETQYF
d_gene: TRBD1
v_gene: TRBV6-5
abundance: -
len: 14
j_gene: TRBJ2-5

CDR3nt: TGTGCAAGGGGTGAAGGAGGCAATCAGCCCCAGCATTTT
CDR3aa: CARGEGGNQPQHF
d_gene: -
v_gene: TRBV12-2
abundance: -
len: 13
j_gene: TRBJ1-5

CDR3nt: TGTGCCACCAGTGACCGCCCAGGGAGGGCTAGTGGGACCCAGTACTTC
CDR3aa: CATSDRPGRASGTQYF
d_gene: TRBD2
v_gene: TRBV24-1
abundance: -
len: 16
j_gene: TRBJ2-5

CDR3nt: TGTGCCAGCTCACCACCTGCGGCGGGGGCGGGCTATGGCTACACCTTC
CDR3aa: CASSPPAAGAGYGYTF
d_gene: -
v_gene: TRBV18
abundance: -
len: 16
j_gene: TRBJ1-2

CDR3nt: TGTGCCACCGTGGGGGGGGGCTCTGGGGCCAACGTCCTGACTTTC
CDR3aa: CATVGGGSGANVLTF
d_gene: TRBD2
v_gene: TRBV2
abundance: -
len: 15
j_gene: TRBJ2-6

CDR3nt: TGTGCCAGCAGCTTAGGCGGATTTATCACAGATACGCAGTATTTT
CDR3aa: CASSLGGFITDTQYF
d_gene: -
v_gene: TRBV7-6
abundance: -
len: 15
j_gene: TRBJ2-3

CDR3nt: TGTGCCAGCAGCGCCAACAACAGGGGTCCCGACGAGCAGTACTTC
CDR3aa: CASSANNRGPDEQYF
d_gene: TRBD1
v_gene: TRBV7-8
abundance: -
len: 15
j_gene: TRBJ2-7

CDR3nt: TGTGCCAGCAGCTTATGGCGCCTAGCGGGAGGGCCGTTATACAATGAGCAGTTCTTC
CDR3aa: CASSLWRLAGGPLYNEQFF
d_gene: TRBD2
v_gene: TRBV11-2
abundance: once
len: 19
j_gene: TRBJ2-1

CDR3nt: TGTGCCAGCAGTCAGGGGAGGGGGGTGAGTGAAAAACTGTTTTTT
CDR3aa: CASSQGRGVSEKLFF
d_gene: -
v_gene: TRBV27
abundance: -
len: 15
j_gene: TRBJ1-4

CDR3nt: TGTGCCACGCGGAGGGGGACAGGTAACACCGGGGAGCTGTTTTTT
CDR3aa: CATRRGTGNTGELFF
d_gene: TRBD1
v_gene: TRBV9
abundance: -
len: 15
j_gene: TRBJ2-2

CDR3nt: TGTGCCAGCAGCTCCGGCCAGGGGCGCTATGGCTACACCTTC
CDR3aa: CASSSGQGRYGYTF
d_gene: -
v_gene: TRBV28
abundance: -
len: 14
j_gene: TRBJ1-2

CDR3nt: TGTGCCAGCCGACTGGACAGGGGCGACGGCGGGGAGCTGTTTTTT
CDR3aa: CASRLDRGDGGELFF
d_gene: TRBD1
v_gene: TRBV18
abundance: -
len: 15
j_gene: TRBJ2-2

CDR3nt: TGTGCCAGCAGCTTGGGAGCCACTGAAGCTTTCTTT
CDR3aa: CASSLGATEAFF
d_gene: -
v_gene: TRBV11-2
abundance: -
len: 12
j_gene: TRBJ1-1

CDR3nt: TGTGCCAGCAGCTTAGCAGAACCTAAGCCCCAGCATTTT
CDR3aa: CASSLAEPKPQHF
d_gene: -
v_gene: TRBV7-2
abundance: -
len: 13
j_gene: TRBJ1-5

CDR3nt: TGCGCCAGCCGGGACAGTGATAATCAGCCCCAGCATTTT
CDR3aa: CASRDSDNQPQHF
d_gene: TRBD1
v_gene: TRBV5-1
abundance: once
len: 13
j_gene: TRBJ1-5

CDR3nt: TGCGCCAGCAGCTTGGGGGCCGGGACAGGGTTTGACGAGCAGTACTTC
CDR3aa: CASSLGAGTGFDEQYF
d_gene: TRBD1
v_gene: TRBV5-1
abundance: -
len: 16
j_gene: TRBJ2-7

CDR3nt: TGCGCCAGCAGCCCGGGAGGGCTCGCGGGAGGCTACACAGATACGCAGTATTTT
CDR3aa: CASSPGGLAGGYTDTQYF
d_gene: TRBD2
v_gene: TRBV5-1
abundance: -
len: 18
j_gene: TRBJ2-3

CDR3nt: TGTGCCACCAGTCAAGGACTAGATCCCCCCCTGGCAGATACGCAGTATTTT
CDR3aa: CATSQGLDPPLADTQYF
d_gene: TRBD2
v_gene: TRBV24-1
abundance: -
len: 17
j_gene: TRBJ2-3